The clone carrying this T cell receptor (beta chain) was found once. These data originate in a study of T cells after posttransplantation cyclophosphamide. Data came from immunoSEQ multiplex PCR; TCRdb stores just in-frame clones and leaves some out. The data hold about 18,000 clones, with 83% observed a single time. Unmatched junction bases numbered 11, after V lost 6 bases and J lost 0 bases. Germline V gene sequence: CDR1 SNHLY, CDR2 FYNNEI. The CDR3 runs to 17 residues. The sample comprised memory CD4+ T cells sorted from blood. V and J are TRBV2 and TRBJ2-4; TRBD1 agrees at 7 bases. This sequence originates from a man aged 25-45 years in good health and a related stem cell transplant donor. CDR3 nucleotide sequence: TGTGCCAGCAGCGATACGGGACAGCTCCTAGCCAAAAACATTCAGTACTTC. Its translation: CASSDTGQLLAKNIQYF.